The source of this TCR beta chain is a study of identifying expanded T cells in peripheral blood. Healthy donors had no documented immune events, such as infections, while sampled. TCRdb's copy holds only in-frame clones and misses some; the assay was immunoSEQ multiplex PCR. This sample has 45,000 to 75,000 clones, with around 86% found just once. A note on this clone: Its antigen is still unknown.

The CDR3 has 13 residues. The germline gives CDR1 MNHNY, CDR2 SVGAGI (reference sequence). V shed 6 bases and J shed 3 bases, with 11 bases lying between them. Study-wide points: Technical replicates showed about 1.1 changed clones; approximately 2 weeks about 16; four weeks 19. Clone count variance between roughly 2-week samples rose with total template count.

The receptor was derived from a person aged 18 to 75 in good health. Material for sequencing was blood. The chain uses TRBV6-6 and TRBJ1-2, with TRBD1 as a possible D gene (6 bases). The CDR3 loop reads CASSEDSDYGYTF. The CDR3, as DNA: TGTGCCAGCAGCGAGGACAGCGACTATGGCTACACCTTC.